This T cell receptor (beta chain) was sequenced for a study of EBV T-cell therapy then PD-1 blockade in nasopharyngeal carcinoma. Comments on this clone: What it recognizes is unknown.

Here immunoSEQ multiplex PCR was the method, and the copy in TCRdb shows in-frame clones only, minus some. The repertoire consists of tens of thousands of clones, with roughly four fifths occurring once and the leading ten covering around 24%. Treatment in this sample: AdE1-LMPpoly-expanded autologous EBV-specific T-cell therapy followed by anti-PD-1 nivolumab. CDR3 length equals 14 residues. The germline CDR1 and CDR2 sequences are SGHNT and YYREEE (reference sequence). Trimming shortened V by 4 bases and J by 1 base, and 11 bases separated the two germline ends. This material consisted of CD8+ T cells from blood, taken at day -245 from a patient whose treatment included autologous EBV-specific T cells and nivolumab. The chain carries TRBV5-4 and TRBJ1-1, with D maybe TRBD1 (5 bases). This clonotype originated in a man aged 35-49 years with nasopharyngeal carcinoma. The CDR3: CASSPGTGNTEAFF. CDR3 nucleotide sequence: TGTGCCAGCAGCCCCGGGACGGGGAACACTGAAGCTTTCTTT.